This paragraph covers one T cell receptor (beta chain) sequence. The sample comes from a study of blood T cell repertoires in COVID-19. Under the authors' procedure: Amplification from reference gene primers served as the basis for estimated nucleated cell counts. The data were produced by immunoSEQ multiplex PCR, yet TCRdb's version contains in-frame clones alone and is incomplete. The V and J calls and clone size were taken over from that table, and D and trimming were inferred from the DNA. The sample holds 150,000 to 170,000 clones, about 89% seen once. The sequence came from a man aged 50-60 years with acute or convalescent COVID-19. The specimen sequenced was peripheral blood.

CDR3 loop: CASSPGSRSGNTIYF. In nucleotides, the CDR3 is TGTGCCAGCAGCCCGGGGTCGCGCTCTGGAAACACCATATATTTT. The chain has TRBV27 and TRBJ1-3, with D unresolved. CDR1 and CDR2 (germline): MNHEY, SMNVEV (reference sequence). V was shortened by 6 bases and J by 0 bases, with 12 bases between the two germline ends. This CDR3 region has 15 residues.